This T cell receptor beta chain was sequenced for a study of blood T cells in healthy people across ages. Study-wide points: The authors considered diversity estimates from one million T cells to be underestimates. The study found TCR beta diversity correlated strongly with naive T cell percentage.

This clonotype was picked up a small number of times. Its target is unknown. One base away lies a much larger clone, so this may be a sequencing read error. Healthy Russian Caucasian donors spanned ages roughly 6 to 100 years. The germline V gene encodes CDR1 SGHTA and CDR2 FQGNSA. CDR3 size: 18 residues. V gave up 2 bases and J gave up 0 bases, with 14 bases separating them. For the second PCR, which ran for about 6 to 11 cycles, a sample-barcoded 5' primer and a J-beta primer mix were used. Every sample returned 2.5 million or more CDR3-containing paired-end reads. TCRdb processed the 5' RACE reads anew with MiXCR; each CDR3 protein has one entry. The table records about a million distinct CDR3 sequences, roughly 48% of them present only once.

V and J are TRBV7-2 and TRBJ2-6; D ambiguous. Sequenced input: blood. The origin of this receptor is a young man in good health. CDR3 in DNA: TGTGCCAGCAGCTTACTCGTTCAGGCCGACTCTGGGGCCAACGTCCTGACTTTC. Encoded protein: CASSLLVQADSGANVLTF.